The sequence of this T cell receptor beta chain was determined in a study of cytotoxic CD8 clonotypes in ibrutinib-treated CLL. Notes on the study in general: Samples were collected at differing times from sustained-remission and progressing patients. Higher circulating CD8+ T-cell counts strongly accompanied higher baseline clonality, above age-matched healthy donors.

Germline CDR1 reads SGHVS; CDR2 reads FNYEAQ. There are 13 residues in the CDR3. Trimming removed 1 base from V and 9 bases from J, with 12 bases in between. As concerns this clone: Its antigen remains unknown.

Depths of 1 in 200,000 to 1 in 1 million T cells were the sequencing target. The data were produced by immunoSEQ multiplex PCR, yet TCRdb's version contains in-frame clones alone and is incomplete. This table holds over 250,000 clones, around 77% found once. The V call is TRBV7-6, the J call TRBJ1-1; D unclear. The source is a human donor with chronic lymphocytic leukemia. Sequenced here: PBMCs, sampled at disease progression, from a patient treated with ibrutinib. CDR3 nucleotides: TGTGCCAGCAGCTTAGAGGAGCAGGAGAAAGCTTTCTTT. Encoded protein: CASSLEEQEKAFF.